This T cell receptor beta chain appears in the sequencing data of a study of T cell responses to AZD1222 COVID-19 vaccine. Study-wide points: Compared with day 0, the breadth and depth of the Spike-specific TCR repertoire rose significantly after two doses of AZD1222. AZD1222 recipients seropositive at baseline numbered only six. Repertoires were collected only later (after the peak T cell response had occurred).

The protocol was immunoSEQ multiplex PCR, while the TCRdb copy is restricted to in-frame clones and leaves out a portion. Of about 150,000 clones listed, roughly 93% were seen once; the top ten hold about 5.1%. This clone was found once. Its matching antigen is unknown. Sequences were derived from peripheral blood, sampled on day 0 of AZD1222 vaccination. The sequence derives from an adult in good health.

CDR3 sequence (DNA): TGCGCCAGCAGTCAATCAGTCGGGACGTCGATAAGAGAGCAGTACTTC. Its protein is CASSQSVGTSIREQYF. V usage is TRBV23-1 and J usage is TRBJ2-7; D possibly uses TRBD1 or TRBD2 (5 bases each). TRBV23-1 is an ORF; its function is uncertain. CDR3 length equals 16 residues. Trimming left V 0 bases short and J 7 bases short, with 19 bases between.